This T cell receptor (beta chain) derives from a study of T cells after posttransplantation cyclophosphamide. General observations from the study: TRB overlap between skin or GI tissue T cells and blood was limited. Donor CD8+ memory clones often dominated recipient blood repertoires at later times.

Germline loops: CDR1 SNHLY, CDR2 FYNNEI. The V end was cut by 5 bases, the J end by 4 bases, with 9 bases between. CDR3 length equals 14 residues. The method was immunoSEQ multiplex PCR; TCRdb's version includes in-frame clones alone and lacks a portion of them. The sample has under 15,000 clones, under 85% seen once. A note on this clone: Its antigen is not known.

The chain carries TRBV2 and TRBJ1-6; possible D gene TRBD1, 6 bases. The sample taken for sequencing was memory CD4+ T cells sorted from PBMCs. The sequence came from a man over 45 in good health, CMV-negative, and a related stem cell transplant donor. CDR3 amino acids: CASSNDRYNSPLHF. CDR3 coding DNA: TGTGCCAGCAGTAACGACAGGTATAATTCACCCCTCCACTTT. The full variable domain, its missing parts supplied by reference TRBV2 and TRBJ1-6, is EPEVTQTPSHQVTQMGQEVILRCVPISNHLYFYWYRQILGQKVEFLVSFYNNEISEKSEIFDDQFSVERPDGSNFTLKIRSTKLEDSAMYFCASSNDRYNSPLHFGNGTRLTVT.